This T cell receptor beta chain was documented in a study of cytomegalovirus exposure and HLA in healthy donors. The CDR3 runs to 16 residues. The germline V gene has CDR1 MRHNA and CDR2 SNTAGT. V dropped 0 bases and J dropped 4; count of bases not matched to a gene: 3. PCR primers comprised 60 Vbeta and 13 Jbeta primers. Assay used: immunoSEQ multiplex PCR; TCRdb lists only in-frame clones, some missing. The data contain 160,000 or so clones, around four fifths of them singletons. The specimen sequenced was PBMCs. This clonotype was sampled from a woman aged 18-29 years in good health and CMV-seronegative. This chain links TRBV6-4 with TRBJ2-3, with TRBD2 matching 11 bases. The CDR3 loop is CASSDSVSGGADTQYF. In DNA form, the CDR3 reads TGTGCCAGCAGTGACTCTGTTAGCGGGGGGGCAGATACGCAGTATTTT.